Below, 3 T cell receptor beta chains from the same sample are listed, as sequenced in a study of T cells after yellow fever vaccination. MiXCR, applied by TCRdb to the 5' RACE reads, yields one record per CDR3 protein. The sample comprises hundreds of thousands of distinct CDR3 sequences, about a fifth of which are singletons, and around 16% rests with the top ten. Sample: PBMCs, taken more than 20 days after the first yellow fever vaccination. The source of these receptors is a man younger than 35 who received the YFV17D yellow fever vaccine.

V is TRBV27 and J is TRBJ2-7; possible D gene TRBD2, 5 bases. V was pared by 6 bases and J by 3 bases, with 18 bases between. Germline V gives CDR1 MNHEY, CDR2 SMNVEV (reference sequence). The CDR3 totals 15 residues. CDR3 amino acids: CASRAGGLNLYEQYV. CDR3 in DNA: TGTGCCAGCAGAGCAGGAGGCTTGAATCTCTACGAGCAGTACGTC.

The rearrangement uses TRBV12-3 or TRBV12-4 and TRBJ2-7, with 9 nucleotides matching TRBD2. The J segment lost 0 bases and the V segment lost 7 bases, leaving 19 bases of the junction unmatched. This CDR3 contains 19 residues. The CDR3 region is CASNPGEGGGAKGSYEQYF. The CDR3 nucleotides read TGTGCCAGCAACCCCGGAGAGGGCGGGGGGGCCAAGGGCTCCTACGAGCAGTACTTC.

This clonotype was seen more than once but under ten times. The chain employs TRBV4-2 and TRBJ2-5; maybe TRBD2 (6 bases). The V gene's germline CDR1 is LGHNA and CDR2 YNFKEQ. V lost 4 bases to trimming and J lost 1 base, with 13 bases between them. The CDR3 covers 15 residues. In DNA form, the CDR3 reads TGTGCCAGCAGCCCGCCAGGCGGGGTCCAAGAGACCCAGTACTTC. Amino acid sequence: CASSPPGGVQETQYF.